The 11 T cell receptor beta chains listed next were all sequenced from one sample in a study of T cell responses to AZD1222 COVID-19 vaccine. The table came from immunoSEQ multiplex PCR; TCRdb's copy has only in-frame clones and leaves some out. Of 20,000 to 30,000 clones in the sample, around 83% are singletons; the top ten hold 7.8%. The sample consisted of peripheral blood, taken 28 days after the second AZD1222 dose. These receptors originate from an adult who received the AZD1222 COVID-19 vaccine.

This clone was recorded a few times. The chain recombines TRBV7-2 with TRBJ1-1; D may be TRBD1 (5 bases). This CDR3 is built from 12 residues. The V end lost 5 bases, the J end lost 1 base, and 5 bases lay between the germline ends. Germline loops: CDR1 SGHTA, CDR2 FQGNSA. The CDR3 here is CASSDRNTEAFF. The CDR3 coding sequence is TGTGCCAGCAGCGACAGGAACACTGAAGCTTTCTTT.

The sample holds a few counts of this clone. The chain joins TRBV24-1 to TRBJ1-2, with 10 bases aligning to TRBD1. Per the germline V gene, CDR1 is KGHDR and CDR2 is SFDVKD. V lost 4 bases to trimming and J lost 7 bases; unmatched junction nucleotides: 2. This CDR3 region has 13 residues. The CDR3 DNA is TGTGCCACCAGTGAAGACAGGGGGCTTGGCTACACCTTC. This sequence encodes CATSEDRGLGYTF.

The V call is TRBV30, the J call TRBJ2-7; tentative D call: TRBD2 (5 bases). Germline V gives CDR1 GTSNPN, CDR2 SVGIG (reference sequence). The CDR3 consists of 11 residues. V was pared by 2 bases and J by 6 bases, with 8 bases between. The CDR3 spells CAWSTGSEQYF. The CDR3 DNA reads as TGTGCCTGGAGTACGGGGTCCGAGCAGTACTTC.

CDR3 residues: CATSTRTGGSDGYTF. The CDR3 DNA reads TGTGCCACCAGCACCAGGACAGGGGGCAGTGATGGCTACACCTTC. J is TRBJ1-2 and V is TRBV15, with 11 bases that match TRBD1. The ends lost 4 bases at V and 6 bases at J; junction bases unmatched: 7. The CDR3 spans 15 residues. Germline CDR1 and CDR2: LNHNV and YYDKDF (reference sequence).

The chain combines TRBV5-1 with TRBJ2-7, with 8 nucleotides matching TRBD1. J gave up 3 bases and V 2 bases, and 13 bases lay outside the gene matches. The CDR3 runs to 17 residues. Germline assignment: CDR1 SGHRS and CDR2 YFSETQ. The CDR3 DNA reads TGCGCCAGCAGCTTACAACCCGTGCAGGGGGCGAACTACGAGCAGTACTTC. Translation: CASSLQPVQGANYEQYF.

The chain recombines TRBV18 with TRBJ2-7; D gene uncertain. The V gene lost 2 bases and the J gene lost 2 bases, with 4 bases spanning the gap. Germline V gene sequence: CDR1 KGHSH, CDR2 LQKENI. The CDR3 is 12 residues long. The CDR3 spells CASSPGTYEQYF. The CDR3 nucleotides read TGTGCCAGCTCACCAGGCACCTACGAGCAGTACTTC. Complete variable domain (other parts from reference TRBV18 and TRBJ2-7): NAGVMQNPRHLVRRRGQEARLRCSPMKGHSHVYWYRQLPEEGLKFMVYLQKENIIDESGMPKERFSAEFPKEGPSILRIQQVVRGDSAAYFCASSPGTYEQYFGPGTRLTVT.

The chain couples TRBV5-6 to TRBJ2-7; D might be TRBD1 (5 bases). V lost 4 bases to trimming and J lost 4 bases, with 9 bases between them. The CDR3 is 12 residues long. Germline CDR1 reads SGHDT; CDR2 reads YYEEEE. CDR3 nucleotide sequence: TGTGCCAGCAGCCTCAGGGATTACGAGCAGTACTTC. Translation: CASSLRDYEQYF.

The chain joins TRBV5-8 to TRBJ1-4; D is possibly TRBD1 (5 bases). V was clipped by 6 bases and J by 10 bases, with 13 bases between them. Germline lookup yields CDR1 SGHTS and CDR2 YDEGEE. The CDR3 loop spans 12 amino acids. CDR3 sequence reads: CASTGRLAKLFF. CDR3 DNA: TGTGCCAGCACGGGACGTCTAGCAAAACTGTTTTTT.

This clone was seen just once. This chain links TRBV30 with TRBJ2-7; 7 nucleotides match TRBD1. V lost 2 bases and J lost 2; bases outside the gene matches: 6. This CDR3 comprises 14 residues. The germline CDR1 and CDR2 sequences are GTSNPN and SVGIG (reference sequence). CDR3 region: CAWSQGGWTYEQYF. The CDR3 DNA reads TGTGCCTGGAGTCAAGGGGGCTGGACCTACGAGCAGTACTTC. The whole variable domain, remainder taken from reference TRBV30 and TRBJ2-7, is SQTIHQWPATLVQPVGSPLSLECTVEGTSNPNLYWYRQAAGRGLQLLFYSVGIGQISSEVPQNLSASRPQDRQFILSSKKLLLSDSGFYLCAWSQGGWTYEQYFGPGTRLTVT.

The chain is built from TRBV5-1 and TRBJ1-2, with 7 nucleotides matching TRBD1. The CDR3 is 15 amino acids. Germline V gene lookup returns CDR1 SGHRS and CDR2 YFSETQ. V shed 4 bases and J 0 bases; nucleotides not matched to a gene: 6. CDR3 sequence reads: CASSQQGGANYGYTF. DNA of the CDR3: TGCGCCAGCAGCCAGCAGGGGGGAGCTAACTATGGCTACACCTTC.

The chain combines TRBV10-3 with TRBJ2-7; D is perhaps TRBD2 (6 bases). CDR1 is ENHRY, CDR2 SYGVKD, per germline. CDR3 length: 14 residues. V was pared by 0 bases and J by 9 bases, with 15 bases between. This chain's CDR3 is CAISESKPGEGQYF. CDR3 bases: TGTGCCATCAGTGAGTCGAAGCCGGGGGAAGGGCAGTACTTC.